Reported below is one T cell receptor beta chain. This entry comes from a study of blood T cell repertoires in COVID-19. Overall study: From T cells, B-cell-depleted T cells, or PBMCs came the material, which was cDNA or gDNA.

Assay: immunoSEQ multiplex PCR; the TCRdb copy retains only in-frame clones and omits some. The sample contains 150,000 to 200,000 clones, around 83% of which appear only once. Unmatched junction bases numbered 2, after V lost 0 bases and J lost 3 bases. CDR1 is SGHRS, CDR2 YFSETQ, per germline. The CDR3 is 15 residues long. This receptor was taken from a man aged 35 to 55 with acute or convalescent COVID-19. The genes are TRBV5-1 and TRBJ2-3; 9 nucleotides line up with TRBD1. Sequencing input: peripheral blood. The CDR3 sequence is CASSLAQGATDTQYF. The CDR3, as DNA: TGCGCCAGCAGCTTGGCACAGGGGGCGACAGATACGCAGTATTTT.